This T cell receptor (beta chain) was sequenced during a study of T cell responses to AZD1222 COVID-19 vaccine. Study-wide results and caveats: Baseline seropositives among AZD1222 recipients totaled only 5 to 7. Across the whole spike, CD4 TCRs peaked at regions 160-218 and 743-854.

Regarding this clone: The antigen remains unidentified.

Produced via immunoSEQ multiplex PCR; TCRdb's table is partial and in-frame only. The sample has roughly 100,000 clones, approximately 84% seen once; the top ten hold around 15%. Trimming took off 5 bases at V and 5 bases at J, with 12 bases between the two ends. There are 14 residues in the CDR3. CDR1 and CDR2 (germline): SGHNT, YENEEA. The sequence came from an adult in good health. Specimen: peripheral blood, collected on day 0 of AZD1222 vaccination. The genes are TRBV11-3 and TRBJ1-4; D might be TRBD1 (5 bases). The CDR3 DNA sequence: TGTGCCAGCAGCCCGGGACTGACGAATGAAAAACTGTTTTTT. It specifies CASSPGLTNEKLFF.